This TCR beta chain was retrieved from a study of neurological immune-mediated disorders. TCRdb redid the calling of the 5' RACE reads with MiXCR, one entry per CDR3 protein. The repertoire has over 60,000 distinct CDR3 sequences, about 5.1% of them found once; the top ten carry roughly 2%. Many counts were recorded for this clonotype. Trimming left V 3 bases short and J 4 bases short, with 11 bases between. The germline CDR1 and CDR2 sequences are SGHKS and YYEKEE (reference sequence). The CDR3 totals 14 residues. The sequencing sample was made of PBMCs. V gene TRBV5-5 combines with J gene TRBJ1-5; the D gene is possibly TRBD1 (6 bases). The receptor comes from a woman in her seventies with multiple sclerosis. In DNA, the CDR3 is TGTGCCAGCAGCTCGAGGGGGGGGAATCAGCCCCAGCATTTT. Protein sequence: CASSSRGGNQPQHF.